This TCR beta chain was identified during a study of naive and memory T cell subsets. Regarding the study as a whole: This RNA-based method may be sensitive to activation-related transcript changes.

At least ten counts were recorded for this clonotype. Its antigen is as yet unknown. Ligated cDNA underwent four rounds of PCR with nested alpha and beta constant region primers and SP2. Blood and skin TCR RNA was reverse transcribed with alpha and beta constant primers. TCRdb itself ran the UMI-ligation and nested PCR reads through MiXCR, one entry per CDR3 protein. The sample lists about 26,000 distinct CDR3 sequences, roughly 5.4% seen once, with roughly 6.8% in the top ten. An oligonucleotide containing a UMI was ligated to the 3' end of TCR cDNA. RNA was extracted from around 2.5 ml of whole blood of healthy adults. Cells were not sorted; total RNA input targeted roughly 1 to 1,100 ng. This CDR3 contains 16 residues. V was pared by 5 bases and J by 2 bases, with 19 bases between. Germline V gene sequence: CDR1 SEHNR, CDR2 FQNEAQ (reference sequence).

The sample consisted of blood. The TCR originated in an adult in good health. The J gene is TRBJ2-7, the V gene TRBV7-9, with no clear D. The chain's CDR3 is CASSQNRYGTPYEQYF. CDR3 nucleotides: TGTGCCAGCAGCCAGAACCGGTACGGAACCCCCTACGAGCAGTACTTC. The whole variable domain, filled in from reference TRBV7-9 and TRBJ2-7, reads DTGVSQNPRHKITKRGQNVTFRCDPISEHNRLYWYRQTLGQGPEFLTYFQNEAQLEKSRLLSDRFSAERPKGSFSTLEIQRTEQGDSAMYLCASSQNRYGTPYEQYFGPGTRLTVT.